This T cell receptor (beta chain) was sequenced during a study of OX40 agonist ivuxolimab in advanced cancers. Study-level background: Ivuxolimab was a fully human IgG2 agonistic monoclonal antibody targeting the costimulatory receptor OX40 (CD134). Intravenous ivuxolimab was administered to patients every 2 weeks at six dose levels: 0.01, 0.1, 0.3, 1.5, 3 and 10 mg/kg. Of the roughly 53 patients in dose escalation, about 20 had hepatocellular carcinoma, some 15 had melanoma, 9 had renal cell carcinoma and 9 had head and neck cancer. In the dose-escalation cohort, roughly 80% of patients were male, and the mean age was roughly 60 years, with a range of about 23 to 85. Patients were allowed to have had prior anti-PD-1, anti-PD-L1 or anti-CTLA-4 therapy, and 40% of the dose-escalation patients had been treated with checkpoint inhibitors. Partial responses occurred in three dose-escalation patients, of whom one had hepatocellular carcinoma and two had cutaneous melanoma. Peripheral TCRbeta sequencing was intended to test whether TCR sequence diversity was altered and clonal T-cell expansion was caused by ivuxolimab. The monotherapy dose-escalation portion (N ≈ 50 patients) of the phase I ivuxolimab trial is reported in the paper.

The study at large found these results: Low levels of normalized T-cell clonal expansion were also seen in some nonresponding patients. Clonal expansion of both CD4+ and CD8+ blood T cells was observed from baseline to week 6 at doses 0.1 to 3.0 mg/kg. On average, CD8+ T cells showed more expanded clones than CD4+ T cells after ivuxolimab. In partial responders in the 0.1-3.0 mg/kg groups, normalized peripheral clonal expansion was found to be among the lowest, especially among CD8+ T cells. The antigen specificity of the clonally expanded peripheral T cells was not determined.

Only one count was recorded for this clone. Its antigen target is currently unknown. There are no base qualities to consult, and no much larger clone falls within one base. For sequencing of the TCRbeta CDR3 region, genomic DNA was extracted from the sorted cells. The immunoSEQ Assay was used for sequencing of TCRbeta CDR3 regions. Entries here come from immuneACCESS through TCRdb and include only in-frame sequences with V and J called. Some clones fail to appear in such tables; in the studies checked, an unresolved V gene covers under half of the shortfall, and the cause of the remainder is unknown. This sample gives 15,000 to 20,000 clones in total; roughly 87% of them show up just once. Together, the top ten hold roughly 27% of the sample. The trial excluded patients who had a history of autoimmune disease or who were on systemic immunosuppression. Peripheral blood for TCR sequencing was drawn from every dose cohort at baseline, at cycle 4 day 1 and at cycle 7 day 1. Samples came from an open-label, multicenter, first-in-human phase I dose-escalation trial of ivuxolimab. Adults with locally advanced or metastatic melanoma, renal cell carcinoma, hepatocellular carcinoma or head and neck squamous cell carcinoma were enrolled in the trial. Before TCR sequencing, CD4+ T cells and CD8+ T cells were sorted from peripheral blood as separate populations.

Including the terminal cysteine and phenylalanine, the CDR3 comprises 13 residues. The DNA shown is the 39-base CDR3, in frame from base 1. CDR1 and CDR2 are drawn from the germline V gene: SGHRS, YFSETQ. V was cut back by 0 bases and J by 7 bases, leaving a gap of 11 bases between them. The sample in question was CD4+ or CD8+ T cells sorted from blood, obtained in a trial of the OX40 agonist ivuxolimab. The TCR comes from an adult with an advanced solid tumor such as melanoma, head and neck, liver or kidney cancer. This chain is built from TRBV5-1 and TRBJ2-7; the best D guess is TRBD2, with 6 bases matching. CDR3 region: CASSLAGGKEQYF. The bases read TGCGCCAGCAGCTTGGCCGGAGGGAAGGAGCAGTACTTC.